This T cell receptor beta chain was found in a study of early T cells in non-severe SARS-CoV-2 infection. Study details: Alpha and beta chains were unpaired, from unsorted whole-blood bulk RNA. Study-level points and caveats: Anti-spike CD8 responses were favored by VDJdb matching, which missed private and CD4 specificities.

The trim removed 3 bases at V and 5 bases at J, leaving 6 bases unmatched. Germline V gene lookup returns CDR1 LNHDA and CDR2 SQIVND (reference sequence). This CDR3 has 14 amino acids. Individual cDNA molecules carried attached unique molecular identifiers. TCRdb redid the calling of the 5' RACE reads with MiXCR, one entry per CDR3 protein. The sample includes more than 25,000 distinct CDR3 sequences, about 4.6% of them seen just once. This clonotype has ten or more counts. Its antigen remains unidentified. Sequenced: whole blood. The sequence was obtained from an adult who was a healthcare worker with PCR-confirmed SARS-CoV-2 infection or an uninfected control (not recorded which). The rearrangement uses TRBV19 and TRBJ1-2, with TRBD1 matching over 7 bases. The CDR3 sequence is CASSIKGARYGYTF. The CDR3 DNA reads TGTGCCAGTAGTATTAAGGGGGCGCGGTATGGCTACACCTTC.